This passage covers 18 T cell receptor beta chains from one sample sequenced in a study of blood T cell repertoires in COVID-19. The repertoire was sequenced with immunoSEQ multiplex PCR; TCRdb's copy has only in-frame clones and lacks some. The sample holds 250,000 to 350,000 clones, over 75% seen once. Input material: PBMCs or T cells enriched from blood (not recorded which). The receptors stem from a woman in her 30s who had recovered from COVID-19.

V is TRBV19 and J is TRBJ1-5, with 8 positions matching TRBD1. Per the germline V gene, CDR1 is LNHDA and CDR2 is SQIVND (reference sequence). J lost 2 bases, V lost 7 bases, and 10 bases had no gene match. CDR3 length: 16 residues. The CDR3 DNA sequence: TGTGCCAGTAACCACCTAGCACAGGGGGGCAATCAGCCCCAGCATTTT. This codes for CASNHLAQGGNQPQHF.

V is TRBV12-3 or TRBV12-4 and J is TRBJ2-7, with a possible D match to TRBD2 (6 bases). Trimming left V 5 bases short and J 9 bases short, with 11 bases between. The CDR3 extends over 11 amino acids. Here the CDR3 DNA reads TGTGCCAGCAGTCTTAGCGGTATGCAGTACTTC. This encodes CASSLSGMQYF.

The chain carries TRBV30 and TRBJ1-5, with D maybe TRBD1 (5 bases). This CDR3 has 15 amino acids. Looked up from germline, CDR1 is GTSNPN and CDR2 is SVGIG (reference sequence). V dropped 2 bases and J dropped 0 bases, with 11 bases sitting between them. The CDR3 DNA reads as TGTGCCTGGAGTCAAAAAGGGGCTAGCAATCAGCCCCAGCATTTT. This encodes CAWSQKGASNQPQHF.

This sequence joins TRBV27 and TRBJ2-1, with 7 bases that match TRBD2. From germline, CDR1 is MNHEY and CDR2 SMNVEV (reference sequence). J gave up 2 bases and V 5 bases, and 9 bases lay outside the gene matches. The CDR3 contains 16 residues. The CDR3 loop is CASSMSTSLAYNEQFF. The CDR3 coding sequence is TGTGCCAGCAGTATGTCGACTAGCTTGGCCTACAATGAGCAGTTCTTC.

The chain employs TRBV27 and TRBJ1-4; D uncertain. Trimming cost V 5 bases and J 5 bases, with 15 bases left between them. Germline-derived CDR1 and CDR2 are MNHEY and SMNVEV (reference sequence). This CDR3 region has 15 residues. CDR3 nucleotide sequence: TGTGCCAGCAGTGAACGACGGGAGATAAATGAAAAACTGTTTTTT. As protein: CASSERREINEKLFF.

The V gene is TRBV19, the J gene TRBJ2-2; TRBD1 is a possible D gene (6 bases). CDR3 size: 13 residues. Germline assignment: CDR1 LNHDA and CDR2 SQIVND (reference sequence). Between the trimmed V and J ends, which lost 11 bases and 0 bases, there was a span of 10 bases. CDR3 DNA sequence: TGTGCCGTGGGGGCCTCGAACACCGGGGAGCTGTTTTTT. Its protein is CAVGASNTGELFF.

This clone came up a few times. V gene TRBV7-9 combines with J gene TRBJ2-2, with 7 bases matching TRBD2. The junction had 10 bases not matched to a gene; V was cut back by 4 bases and J by 5 bases. Germline loops: CDR1 SEHNR, CDR2 FQNEAQ (reference sequence). The CDR3 has 16 amino acids. The CDR3 is CASSSLPGLKTGELFF. CDR3 DNA: TGTGCCAGCAGCTCACTTCCGGGACTAAAGACCGGGGAGCTGTTTTTT.

CDR3 sequence (DNA): TGTGCCAGTAGTACGGGACTAGCGTTCTACGAGCAGTACTTC. As protein: CASSTGLAFYEQYF. The rearrangement joins TRBV19 to TRBJ2-7; the match to TRBD2 covers 10 bases. V trimming: 4 bases; J trimming: 3 bases; junction bases outside the gene matches: 3. The CDR3 is 14 residues long. The V gene's germline CDR1 is LNHDA and CDR2 SQIVND (reference sequence).

This rearrangement joins TRBV4-1 to TRBJ2-1; D gene uncertain. CDR1 and CDR2 from the germline V gene are MGHRA and YSYEKL. The V and J ends lost 2 bases and 9 bases respectively, with 11 bases between them. CDR3 length: 13 amino acids. Here the CDR3 reads CASSQPSGREQFF. CDR3 bases: TGCGCCAGCAGCCAACCTTCGGGTCGTGAGCAGTTCTTC.

The chain couples TRBV30 to TRBJ1-6; 7 nucleotides align to TRBD1. This CDR3 is 14 amino acids long. The ends lost 4 bases at V and 8 bases at J; junction bases unmatched: 8. The germline V gene has CDR1 GTSNPN and CDR2 SVGIG (reference sequence). The CDR3 here is CAWTPGGADSPLHF. CDR3 nucleotide sequence: TGTGCCTGGACTCCAGGGGGAGCCGATTCACCCCTCCACTTT.

The chain is built from TRBV4-1 and TRBJ2-3; 10 nucleotides agree with TRBD2. From germline, CDR1 is MGHRA and CDR2 YSYEKL. The CDR3 is 18 amino acids. The V and J ends lost 0 bases and 2 bases, in that order; junction bases with no gene match: 8. The CDR3 here is CASSQDTSGAVYTDTQYF. The CDR3 nucleotides read TGCGCCAGCAGCCAAGATACTAGCGGGGCGGTTTACACAGATACGCAGTATTTT.

The chain couples TRBV7-3 to TRBJ2-5; 8 bases are a match to TRBD1. Germline trimming cut 4 bases from V and 4 bases from J; bases unmatched to any gene: 5. CDR3 length equals 14 residues. From germline, CDR1 is SGHTA and CDR2 FQGTGA. CDR3 in amino acids: CASSSRGRLETQYF. The CDR3 nucleotides are TGTGCCAGCAGCTCCAGGGGGCGGCTAGAGACCCAGTACTTC.

The rearrangement links TRBV5-4 to TRBJ1-3; D is unresolved. From germline, CDR1 is SGHNT and CDR2 YYREEE (reference sequence). V lost 3 bases and J 4 bases, leaving 14 bases between the germline ends. The CDR3 has 15 amino acids. CDR3 amino acids: CASSSWKSGGNTIYF. The CDR3 nucleotides read TGTGCCAGCAGCTCCTGGAAGTCCGGGGGAAACACCATATATTTT.

V gene TRBV28 combines with J gene TRBJ2-3; a weak D match, TRBD1 (5 bases). Looked up from germline, CDR1 is MDHEN and CDR2 is SYDVKM. V shed 2 bases and J shed 4 bases, with 13 bases lying between them. The CDR3 has 15 amino acids. As DNA, the CDR3 is TGTGCCAGCAGTTTACCAGGGAATAGTCCAGATACGCAGTATTTT. It codes for CASSLPGNSPDTQYF.

The chain links TRBV4-1 to TRBJ2-7; 7 bases line up with TRBD2. The CDR3 is 15 amino acids. The germline gives CDR1 MGHRA, CDR2 YSYEKL. The J segment lost 2 bases and the V segment lost 4 bases, leaving 8 bases of the junction unmatched. CDR3 nucleotide sequence: TGCGCCAGCAGCCCCTCCGGGACTATAACCTACGAGCAGTACTTC. Encoded protein: CASSPSGTITYEQYF.

The V call is TRBV5-1, the J call TRBJ2-1; the D is unclear. Germline CDR1 is SGHRS and CDR2 is YFSETQ. Trimming pared 1 base from V and 2 bases from J, leaving 7 bases between. CDR3 length: 14 residues. Here the CDR3 DNA reads TGCGCCAGCAGCTTGCCCACAACCTACAATGAGCAGTTCTTC. As protein: CASSLPTTYNEQFF.

The chain employs TRBV9 and TRBJ2-3, with 9 bases that match TRBD2. The V gene's germline CDR1 is SGDLS and CDR2 YYNGEE. The CDR3 has 19 amino acids. With 0 bases clipped from V and 0 bases from J, the junction kept 11 bases outside the gene matches. The CDR3 bases are TGTGCCAGCAGCGTAGCAACCCTAGCGGGACCGTATAGCACAGATACGCAGTATTTT. It yields the protein CASSVATLAGPYSTDTQYF.

This clone was recorded only once. This chain links TRBV15 with TRBJ1-2; TRBD1 is a possible D gene (6 bases). CDR1 LNHNV and CDR2 YYDKDF come from the germline V gene (reference sequence). Trimming stripped 0 bases from V and 0 bases from J, with 20 bases between. This CDR3 comprises 19 residues. Written as DNA, the CDR3 is TGTGCCACCAGCAGAGATCGGATTGGGCGACAGGACGCTAACTATGGCTACACCTTC. It encodes CATSRDRIGRQDANYGYTF. Filled out from reference TRBV15 and TRBJ1-2, the complete variable domain reads DAMVIQNPRYQVTQFGKPVTLSCSQTLNHNVMYWYQQKSSQAPKLLFHYYDKDFNNEADTPDNFQSRRPNTSFCFLDIRSPGLGDTAMYLCATSRDRIGRQDANYGYTFGSGTRLTVV.